This T cell receptor (beta chain) comes out of a study of vaccination and CD4 T cells after COVID-19. Study-level information: Four females and six males made up the convalescents, two of whom were Hispanic. The post-COVID samples were taken a median approximately 100 days after diagnosis, anywhere from 35 to 161.

This clonotype was counted between two and nine times. Its antigen is not identified. Compared with germline, one end of the junction differs, possibly owing to a read error. Described treatment: roughly 10-day PBMC culture with coronavirus spike peptide pools or control peptides (ViraFEST assay). Each well held around 2 million PBMCs in IL-2 (about 10 IU/ml) medium with around 9.4 ug/ml peptide pools. The Oncomine TCR Beta short-read assay generated sequence data from the DNA of cultured CD4+ T cells. TCRdb passed the PCR reads through MiXCR, listing each CDR3 protein once. There are 17,000 or so distinct CDR3 sequences in the sample; around two fifths occur only once, and around 11% lies in the top ten. Germline loops: CDR1 MGHRA, CDR2 YSYEKL. This CDR3 is built from 18 residues.

Material: CD4+ T cells from blood, cultured in vitro. This clonotype was obtained from a human donor who had recovered from COVID-19. This chain uses TRBV4-1 with TRBJ2-7; D possibly corresponds to TRBD1 (5 bases). The CDR3 sequence is CASRQEEWGDPNSYEQYF. CDR3 DNA sequence: TGCGCCAGCAGACAAGAGGAATGGGGCGACCCTAATTCCTACGAGCAGTACTTC.